One sample yielded the 14 T cell receptor beta chains listed below, sequenced in a study of shared clonotypes between healthy human individuals. Assay: immunoSEQ multiplex PCR; the TCRdb copy retains only in-frame clones and omits some. The sample consists of 950,000 to 1,300,000 clones, about 74% of them appearing once. What was sequenced was memory CD4+ T cells sorted from blood. The sample's subset: CD45RA-negative fraction. The receptors stem from a man aged 18 to 30 in good health.

The chain couples TRBV7-2 to TRBJ2-1, with a weak D call TRBD2 (7 bases). V was clipped by 3 bases and J by 4 bases, with 16 bases between them. The CDR3 totals 16 residues. Germline lookup yields CDR1 SGHTA and CDR2 FQGNSA. The CDR3 nucleotides are TGTGCCAGCAGCTTCGCTAGCGGACAGTATTACAATGAGCAGTTCTTC. Translating gives CASSFASGQYYNEQFF.

The chain carries TRBV6-5 and TRBJ1-2, with TRBD1 matching over 7 bases. Germline lookup yields CDR1 MNHEY and CDR2 SVGAGI. The CDR3 extends over 14 amino acids. V dropped 6 bases and J dropped 1; count of bases not matched to a gene: 5. The CDR3 DNA follows: TGTGCCAGCAGATTCAGGGGGATTAACTATGGCTACACCTTC. It specifies CASRFRGINYGYTF.

This chain links TRBV7-9 with TRBJ2-4, with TRBD2 matching over 8 bases. The V gene end was trimmed by 4 bases and the J gene end by 5 bases; junction bases not matched to a gene: 19. CDR3 length: 19 amino acids. Germline CDR1 and CDR2: SEHNR and FQNEAQ (reference sequence). CDR3: CASSSYARPGGRSENIQYF. CDR3 nucleotide sequence: TGTGCCAGCAGCTCTTACGCTCGCCCGGGAGGGCGATCAGAAAACATTCAGTACTTC.

The chain recombines TRBV2 with TRBJ2-7, with D hard to call. V was clipped by 2 bases and J by 4 bases, with 6 bases between them. This CDR3 is 12 amino acids long. Germline-derived CDR1 and CDR2 are SNHLY and FYNNEI. For the CDR3, the DNA is TGTGCCAGCAGTGAACTCGGATACGAGCAGTACTTC. This gives the protein CASSELGYEQYF.

V gene TRBV2 combines with J gene TRBJ1-5; D remains ambiguous. V lost 1 base, J lost 15 bases, and 16 bases lay in between. The germline V gene has CDR1 SNHLY and CDR2 FYNNEI. The CDR3 length is 13 residues. CDR3 sequence reads: CASSEGLETLRHF. The CDR3 region has the DNA TGTGCCAGCAGTGAAGGTTTAGAGACACTCCGGCATTTT.

This chain connects TRBV12-5 to TRBJ2-4, with TRBD2 matching 9 bases. V trimming: 5 bases; J trimming: 13 bases; junction bases outside the gene matches: 3. CDR3 length: 11 residues. Germline CDR1 and CDR2: LGHNT and FRNRAP. The CDR3 protein is CASGPGTSQYF. DNA of the CDR3: TGTGCTAGTGGTCCCGGGACTAGCCAGTACTTC.

Notes on this clone: Compared with germline, one end of the junction differs, possibly owing to a read error. This chain connects TRBV5-1 to TRBJ2-5; 10 nucleotides align to TRBD2. Germline CDR1 SGHRS, CDR2 YFSETQ. This CDR3 region has 16 residues. The CDR3 reads CASSLGTSGDQETQYF. CDR3 coding DNA: TGCGCCAGCAGTTTGGGAACTAGCGGGGACCAAGAGACCCAGTACTTC.

J is TRBJ2-4 and V is TRBV2; D is undetermined. Germline V gene lookup returns CDR1 SNHLY and CDR2 FYNNEI. The CDR3 is 13 amino acids. V was trimmed by 6 bases and J by 8 bases, leaving 14 bases between them. The CDR3 reads CASSPGWRDIQYF. The CDR3 DNA is TGTGCCAGCAGCCCCGGCTGGAGAGACATTCAGTACTTC.

The CDR3 nucleotides read TGCGCCAGCAGCCAGGTCGTTGTGGGACGACAAGAGACCCAGTACTTC. Translation gives CASSQVVVGRQETQYF. J is TRBJ2-5 and V is TRBV4-3; D is tentatively TRBD1 or TRBD2 (5 bases each). Trimming pared 3 bases from V and 2 bases from J, leaving 16 bases between. The CDR3 sequence is 16 residues long. Germline CDR1 and CDR2: LGHNA and YSLEER.

The V and J genes are TRBV19 and TRBJ2-7; TRBD1 matches 7 bases. The CDR3 runs to 15 residues. Germline lookup yields CDR1 LNHDA and CDR2 SQIVND (reference sequence). V trimming: 4 bases; J trimming: 3 bases; junction bases outside the gene matches: 9. The CDR3 nucleotides are TGTGCCAGTAGTAGAGCCTCCGGGACAGTCTACGAGCAGTACTTC. Amino acids: CASSRASGTVYEQYF.

The genes are TRBV7-9 and TRBJ1-2; D unclear. The CDR3 length is 14 residues. V was cut by 5 bases and J by 3 bases, with 13 bases left in between. Per germline, CDR1 SEHNR and CDR2 FQNEAQ (reference sequence). The CDR3 loop is CASSVNGNYYGYTF. The DNA for the CDR3 is TGTGCCAGCAGCGTAAACGGGAATTACTATGGCTACACCTTC.

Only one count was recorded for this clone. Other DNA sequences in this sample translate to the same CDR3. This chain joins TRBV7-2 and TRBJ2-6, with D maybe TRBD2 (5 bases). The V gene lost 3 bases and the J gene lost 1 base, with 7 bases spanning the gap. Germline CDR1 and CDR2: SGHTA and FQGNSA. The CDR3 length is 15 residues. The CDR3 loop is CASSFGGSGANVLTF. The CDR3 DNA sequence: TGTGCCAGCAGCTTCGGAGGTTCTGGGGCCAACGTCCTGACTTTC.

Concerning this clone: Its ends do not fully match the called genes, so a read error is possible. V gene TRBV30 combines with J gene TRBJ2-5; D could derive from TRBD1 or TRBD2 (5 bases each). CDR3 length: 13 amino acids. Per germline, CDR1 GTSNPN and CDR2 SVGIG (reference sequence). The chain's CDR3 is CAWARDGQGTQYF. For the CDR3, the DNA is TGTGCCTGGGCGAGGGACGGTCAAGGGACCCAGTACTTC.

The chain has TRBV7-9 and TRBJ1-4; 10 nucleotides match TRBD1. The V segment lost 10 bases and the J segment 10 bases; nucleotides outside the gene matches: 12. Germline V gives CDR1 SEHNR, CDR2 FQNEAQ (reference sequence). The CDR3 loop spans 14 amino acids. The CDR3 reads CAIQRGTGEGKLFF. CDR3 sequence (DNA): TGTGCCATACAACGGGGGACAGGGGAGGGAAAACTGTTTTTT.